Sequencing of this T cell receptor (beta chain) was carried out in a study of shared clonotypes between healthy human individuals. Study background: Those who served as donors were a couple of women and a few men between the ages of 18 and 49. Notes on the study in general: A reduction in generation probabilities was seen for non-shared clonotypes relative to those shared by all four donors. On the whole, naive subsets had larger estimated richness than memory subsets had.

With respect to this clone: As yet, its antigen is unknown.

Those who donated, Caucasian adults without exception, all lived in Nashville, Tennessee. Germline lookup yields CDR1 LNHDA and CDR2 SQIVND (reference sequence). This CDR3 is built from 17 residues. The ends lost 6 bases at V and 7 bases at J; junction bases unmatched: 16. TCRdb's copy holds only in-frame clones and misses some; the assay was immunoSEQ multiplex PCR. This sample has 2 million to 2.5 million clones, with more than 90% found just once. This clonotype was obtained from a man younger than 35 in good health. The rearrangement joins TRBV19 to TRBJ1-3; 9 bases align to TRBD1. Sequenced material: naive CD4+ T cells sorted from blood. Described subset: CD45RA+ positively selected. CDR3 DNA sequence: TGTGCCAGTAGCACTTCCGGGACAGGGATTCTTGGCAACACCATATATTTT. Its protein product is CASSTSGTGILGNTIYF.